One sample yielded the 20 T cell receptor beta chains listed below, sequenced in a study of cytomegalovirus exposure and HLA in healthy donors. Vbeta (60) and Jbeta (13) primers were used in the PCR. TCRdb's table, derived via immunoSEQ multiplex PCR, lists solely in-frame clones and lacks some. The sample lists around 130,000 clones, 70% to 80% occurring once. Specimen: PBMCs. These receptors all come from a woman aged 60-75 years in good health and CMV-seropositive.

The V call is TRBV5-1, the J call TRBJ2-3, with TRBD2 as a possible D gene (6 bases). This CDR3 is 16 amino acids long. The germline gives CDR1 SGHRS, CDR2 YFSETQ. Between the trimmed V and J ends, which lost 3 bases and 3 bases, there was a span of 17 bases. CDR3 bases: TGCGCCAGCAGCTCAGCTTCGGGACTCGCGACAGATACGCAGTATTTT. It is translated as CASSSASGLATDTQYF.

The J gene is TRBJ1-5, the V gene TRBV7-9; weak D call: TRBD1 (5 bases). Germline loops: CDR1 SEHNR, CDR2 FQNEAQ (reference sequence). V lost 2 bases and J lost 2, with 16 bases in between. CDR3 size: 17 residues. CDR3 DNA: TGTGCCAGCAGCTTATGGCGGGGGGAGTTGGGCAATCAGCCCCAGCATTTT. It specifies CASSLWRGELGNQPQHF. The whole variable domain, remainder taken from reference TRBV7-9 and TRBJ1-5, is DTGVSQNPRHKITKRGQNVTFRCDPISEHNRLYWYRQTLGQGPEFLTYFQNEAQLEKSRLLSDRFSAERPKGSFSTLEIQRTEQGDSAMYLCASSLWRGELGNQPQHFGDGTRLSIL.

The rearrangement links TRBV4-1 to TRBJ2-5, with 10 positions matching TRBD1. There are 17 residues in the CDR3. Losses at the gene ends were 4 bases for V and 1 base for J; bases not matched to a gene: 9. Germline V gene lookup returns CDR1 MGHRA and CDR2 YSYEKL. CDR3 nucleotides: TGCGCCAGCAGCCGCTTCCGGGACAGGGGCCTCCAAGAGACCCAGTACTTC. Its protein product is CASSRFRDRGLQETQYF.

The chain combines TRBV7-6 with TRBJ2-2; no firm D call. V was pared by 5 bases and J by 0 bases, with 13 bases between. The CDR3 is made up of 16 amino acids. Per the germline V gene, CDR1 is SGHVS and CDR2 is FNYEAQ. The CDR3 region has the DNA TGTGCCAGCAGCCTAGAGGCCCAGGCGAACACCGGGGAGCTGTTTTTT. Translating gives CASSLEAQANTGELFF. Full variable domain (missing parts from reference TRBV7-6 and TRBJ2-2): GAGVSQSPRYKVTKRGQDVALRCDPISGHVSLYWYRQALGQGPEFLTYFNYEAQQDKSGLPNDRFSAERPEGSISTLTIQRTEQRDSAMYRCASSLEAQANTGELFFGEGSRLTVL.

This sequence joins TRBV5-1 and TRBJ1-1; the D is unclear. There are 13 residues in the CDR3. The germline CDR1 and CDR2 sequences are SGHRS and YFSETQ. Trimming pared 1 base from V and 1 base from J, leaving 5 bases between. The CDR3: CASSLSQNTEAFF. CDR3 sequence (DNA): TGCGCCAGCAGCTTGTCCCAGAACACTGAAGCTTTCTTT.

This clone was detected a few times. The gene calls are TRBV5-6 and TRBJ2-3; 7 bases map to TRBD1. Germline CDR1 reads SGHDT; CDR2 reads YYEEEE. Trimming at V came to 4 bases and at J to 5 bases, leaving 10 bases not matched to a gene. This CDR3 is built from 15 residues. The CDR3 nucleotides are TGTGCCAGCAGCCCAGCGACAGGGACGGGAGATACGCAGTATTTT. Amino acid sequence: CASSPATGTGDTQYF.

The chain couples TRBV6-5 to TRBJ1-4; 7 bases fit TRBD1. The V and J ends lost 6 bases and 8 bases, in that order; junction bases with no gene match: 6. The CDR3 loop spans 13 amino acids. Germline CDR1 is MNHEY and CDR2 is SVGAGI. Here the CDR3 reads CASRRQGGEKLFF. The CDR3, as DNA: TGTGCCAGCAGAAGACAGGGCGGAGAAAAACTGTTTTTT.

The chain has TRBV6-6 and TRBJ2-7, with a possible D match to TRBD1 (5 bases). CDR1 is MNHNY, CDR2 SVGAGI, per germline (reference sequence). The CDR3 loop spans 14 amino acids. V lost 2 bases to trimming and J lost 2 bases, with 10 bases between them. In nucleotides, the CDR3 is TGTGCCAGCAGTTACGGAACAGGAGCCTACGAGCAGTACTTC. Translated: CASSYGTGAYEQYF.

The V and J genes are TRBV10-2 and TRBJ1-5; D not certain. This CDR3 has 14 amino acids. The V end lost 2 bases, the J end lost 3 bases, and 8 bases lay between the germline ends. Germline V lookup: CDR1 WSHSY, CDR2 SAAADI. The CDR3 sequence: CASSEGQDNQPQHF. CDR3 in DNA: TGCGCCAGCAGTGAGGGCCAGGACAATCAGCCCCAGCATTTT.

The chain uses TRBV7-3 and TRBJ1-1; 7 bases align to TRBD1. V shed 4 bases and J 0 bases; nucleotides not matched to a gene: 2. The CDR3 is 14 residues long. In germline, CDR1 is SGHTA, CDR2 FQGTGA. CDR3 sequence reads: CASSSQGMNTEAFF. The CDR3 coding sequence is TGTGCCAGCAGCTCACAGGGGATGAACACTGAAGCTTTCTTT. Filled out from reference TRBV7-3 and TRBJ1-1, the complete variable domain reads GAGVSQTPSNKVTEKGKYVELRCDPISGHTALYWYRQSLGQGPEFLIYFQGTGAADDSGLPNDRFFAVRPEGSVSTLKIQRTERGDSAVYLCASSSQGMNTEAFFGQGTRLTVV.

The chain couples TRBV5-1 to TRBJ1-1; D may be TRBD1 (5 bases). The CDR3 contains 15 residues. The V and J ends lost 0 bases and 0 bases respectively, with 9 bases between them. The germline V gene has CDR1 SGHRS and CDR2 YFSETQ. The CDR3 bases are TGCGCCAGCAGCTTGGTAGGGGCGATGAACACTGAAGCTTTCTTT. Its protein is CASSLVGAMNTEAFF.

The chain couples TRBV9 to TRBJ2-1; 12 positions match TRBD2. V trimming: 8 bases; J trimming: 4 bases; junction bases outside the gene matches: 4. Germline V gene sequence: CDR1 SGDLS, CDR2 YYNGEE. The CDR3 has 14 amino acids. Here the CDR3 reads CASAGTSGYNEQFF. DNA of the CDR3: TGTGCCAGTGCCGGGACTAGCGGGTACAATGAGCAGTTCTTC.

This clone was seen only a few times. This chain links TRBV5-1 with TRBJ2-3; D call uncertain. The CDR3 is 14 amino acids. Trimming took 2 bases from V and 1 from J, leaving 8 bases between them. CDR1 is SGHRS, CDR2 YFSETQ, per germline. In nucleotides, the CDR3 is TGCGCCAGCAGCTTCTCGGGTGGCACAGATACGCAGTATTTT. It encodes CASSFSGGTDTQYF.

The table lists this clone with a count of one. The chain couples TRBV21-1 to TRBJ2-1; the table's D gene call, TRBD1, was not cross checked with the DNA. TRBV21-1 is designated a pseudogene. This CDR3 is 16 amino acids long. The CDR3, as DNA: TGTGCCAGCAGCATAGACAGGGCCTACTCCTACAATGAGCAGTTCTTC. This sequence encodes CASSIDRAYSYNEQFF.

V gene TRBV19 combines with J gene TRBJ2-3, with TRBD2 matching over 10 bases. The V gene end was trimmed by 7 bases and the J gene end by 4 bases; junction bases not matched to a gene: 11. The CDR3 runs 16 residues. Germline V CDR1 and CDR2: LNHDA, SQIVND (reference sequence). The CDR3 reads CASTPRASGGADTQYF. The CDR3 DNA is TGTGCCAGTACCCCTAGGGCTAGCGGGGGCGCAGATACGCAGTATTTT.

The chain recombines TRBV7-2 with TRBJ1-5, with a weak D call TRBD1 (5 bases). CDR3 length: 16 residues. V dropped 0 bases and J dropped 2 bases, with 11 bases sitting between them. Germline V gene lookup returns CDR1 SGHTA and CDR2 FQGNSA. The CDR3 DNA follows: TGTGCCAGCAGCTTAGCGGCAGGGTGGGGCAATCAGCCCCAGCATTTT. Amino acids: CASSLAAGWGNQPQHF.

This clone was detected only a few times. The junction does not match germline at one end; this may be a read error. The chain recombines TRBV7-7 with TRBJ1-1; TRBD1 might be the D (6 bases). This CDR3 is 13 amino acids long. Per the germline V gene, CDR1 is SSHAT and CDR2 is FNYEAQ (reference sequence). The CDR3 coding sequence is TGTGCTAGCAGCTTAAAGGGGGACACTGAAGCTTTCTTT. Its translation: CASSLKGDTEAFF.

The chain combines TRBV10-3 with TRBJ1-2, with 9 bases aligning to TRBD1. Germline V gene data show CDR1 as ENHRY and CDR2 as SYGVKD. Losses at the gene ends were 7 bases for V and 6 bases for J; bases not matched to a gene: 6. The CDR3 runs 13 residues. Written as DNA, the CDR3 is TGTGCCATCACCTGGGACAGGGAAGATGGCTACACCTTC. Its protein is CAITWDREDGYTF.

The chain recombines TRBV13 with TRBJ1-5; D not certain. CDR3 length: 15 amino acids. CDR1 and CDR2 (germline): PRHDT, FYEKMQ (reference sequence). The germline V and J ends were trimmed by 0 bases and 4 bases, with 10 bases remaining between them. CDR3 sequence reads: CASSLGGARNQPQHF. The CDR3 DNA reads as TGTGCCAGCAGCTTAGGGGGCGCAAGGAATCAGCCCCAGCATTTT.

The chain is built from TRBV7-6 and TRBJ2-6; the D gene is possibly TRBD1 (6 bases). CDR3 length: 15 amino acids. Trimming pared 5 bases from V and 1 base from J, leaving 9 bases between. Germline V gives CDR1 SGHVS, CDR2 FNYEAQ. CDR3 amino acids: CASSRQASGANVLTF. CDR3 nucleotides: TGTGCCAGCAGCCGACAGGCGTCTGGGGCCAACGTCCTGACTTTC.